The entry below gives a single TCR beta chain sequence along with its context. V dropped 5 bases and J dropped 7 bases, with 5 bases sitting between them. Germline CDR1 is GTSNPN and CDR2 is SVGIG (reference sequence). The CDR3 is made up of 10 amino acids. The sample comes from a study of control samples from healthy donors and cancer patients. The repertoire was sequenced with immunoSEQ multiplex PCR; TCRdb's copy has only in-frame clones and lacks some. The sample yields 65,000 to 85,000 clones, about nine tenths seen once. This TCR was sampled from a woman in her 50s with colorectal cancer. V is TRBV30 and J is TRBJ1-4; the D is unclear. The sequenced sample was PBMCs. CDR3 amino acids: CAWGSEKLFF. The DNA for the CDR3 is TGTGCCTGGGGCAGTGAAAAACTGTTTTTT.